The following is a T cell receptor (beta chain) sequence with its context. This clone's antigen is unknown. The sample holds no much larger clone one base away, and base qualities are not on file. This entry comes from a study of T cells in Graves' hyperthyroidism and ophthalmopathy (dated by TCRdb to the late 2010s). In the study overall: Peripheral blood samples were taken at initial diagnosis, before any treatment was given. Following sampling, methimazole starting at 30 mg daily was given to hyperthyroidism patients, and high-dose intravenous methylprednisolone was given to ophthalmopathy patients. The 75 to 100 discovery patients were randomly split 7:3 into training and test sets. Whether ophthalmopathy could be predicted prospectively was tested in an independent validation cohort made up of roughly 19 hyperthyroidism patients plus 17 patients who later progressed to ophthalmopathy. The paper reports TCR Vbeta CDR3 sequencing of approximately 140 peripheral blood samples: 43 ophthalmopathy, fewer than 80 hyperthyroidism and roughly 17 progressor patients. A discovery cohort of about a hundred patients, approximately 45 with Graves' ophthalmopathy and 55 to 60 with stable Graves' hyperthyroidism, was used to find distinguishing TCR V-J signatures. Thyroid tissue and blood T-cell repertoires from six Graves' hyperthyroidism patients were also compared in the study. Summary of the overall study and its limitations: A 13 V-J signature model separated ophthalmopathy from stable hyperthyroidism, with about 88% sensitivity and 81.08% specificity in cross-validation and 80%/75% in testing. In validation, the model predicted progression to ophthalmopathy with approximately 70% sensitivity and less than 75% specificity, a median of about 6.7 months before onset. Blood samples also contained most of the expanded thyroid clonotypes (frequency above 0.001), which suggests that blood repertoires may reflect thyroid immune responses. Sample size was not statistically predetermined, and blinding of investigators to group allocation was not performed.

The TCR beta CDR3 regions were amplified from the RNA transcripts. For the first round of RT-PCR on the TCR CDR3, the HTBI primer set was used together with the Qiagen OneStep RT-PCR kit. Libraries were constructed in a second round of multiplex PCR, after which size selection and purification were performed. Sequencing of the libraries was done on an Illumina HiSeq2000 using paired-end 100 bp reads. In the original analysis: SOAPnuke was used to process the raw data, with reads discarded if the reads contained adapters or uncalled bases, had a mean Phred below 15, or lacked an exact constant-primer or identifier match. High-quality paired reads were merged with COPE v1.2.5, and unique nucleotide sequences were defined as clonotypes. MiTCR v1.1 was used to align clonotypes to the IMGT TRBV, TRBD and TRBJ reference segments. The analysis included only V-J combinations with a frequency above 0.0001, which together covered 99.2% of the repertoires. The TCS score was defined as the ratio of F50 (clonal expansion) to E x V (chaos), calculated using BLOSUM62-based TCRdist between CDR3 peptides within each V-J. Welch's t-statistics and random forest reduced roughly 540 V-J features to 10 to 15, which were used in a naive Bayes classifier (R e1071). The Morisita-Horn index was used to measure how similar the thyroid and blood repertoires were. TCRdb reanalyzed the raw reads on its own, using fastp at Q25 for trimming and MiXCR for clone calling, and kept in-frame beta chains. Identical CDR3 protein sequences are pooled into one entry, listed with their most common genes and DNA. These V and J calls rely on TCRdb rather than the paper's analysis. In this sample the table shows approximately 610,000 distinct CDR3 sequences, about 15% of which occur a single time. Roughly 4.3% of the sample is held by the ten biggest clonotypes.

The CDR3 goes from the cysteine to the phenylalanine over 13 residues. Here the CDR3 DNA is all that survives: 39 bases in frame from base 1. V lost 0 bases and J lost 1 base; the stretch between them is 7 bases long. CDR1 and CDR2 are drawn from the germline V gene (reference sequence): GTSNPN, SVGIG. In the ophthalmopathy patients, disease was moderately to severely active, with a Clinical Activity Score of 3 or more, a NOSPECS grade of 4 or more, and a duration of less than 3 months. Any patient with an uncontrolled infection, another autoimmune disease, pregnancy or lactation was excluded. Clinical symptoms, serum thyroxine and TRAb, thyroid ultrasound, and orbital computed tomography formed the basis for the diagnoses. PBMCs were separated from approximately 10 ml of fresh peripheral blood using Ficoll-Paque density gradient centrifugation. Total RNA was extracted using Trizol reagent, and RNA quality was assessed on an Agilent 2100 Bioanalyzer.

Input material: blood. The receptor was derived from a woman in her thirties or forties with Graves' ophthalmopathy. The chain links TRBV30 with TRBJ2-7; the D gene cannot be named for sure. The nucleotide sequence reads as follows: TGTGCCTGGAGTGTTGGCGAATCCTACGAGCAGTACTTC. It codes for CAWSVGESYEQYF.